This passage covers 20 T cell receptor beta chains from one sample sequenced in a study of long-term antiretroviral therapy in people with HIV. Runs used v3.0 of the immunoSEQ assay and were done at survey level. Sequencing used immunoSEQ multiplex PCR; TCRdb keeps in-frame clones, though not all of them. The sample carries roughly 15,000 clones, 88% recorded once. Sequences were derived from unsorted PBMCs, sampled more than 2.2 years before starting antiretroviral therapy. All receptors derive from a woman in her 30s with HIV.

A single count supports this clone. The rearrangement uses TRBV10-3 and TRBJ1-1, with 10 bases fitting TRBD1. Germline values: CDR1 ENHRY, CDR2 SYGVKD. The V segment lost 5 bases and the J segment 0 bases; nucleotides outside the gene matches: 21. CDR3 length: 21 amino acids. CDR3 sequence (DNA): TGTGCCATCAGTTTTACACCGGGACAGGGGCCCGAGAGTCGCATGAACACTGAAGCTTTCTTT. Translating it yields CAISFTPGQGPESRMNTEAFF.

V gene TRBV19 combines with J gene TRBJ1-2; 8 nucleotides agree with TRBD1. CDR1 LNHDA and CDR2 SQIVND come from the germline V gene (reference sequence). The CDR3 runs 15 residues. Trimming took 9 bases from V and 4 from J; bases not matched to a gene: 13. The CDR3 protein is CASGQGVDFSYGYTF. The CDR3 DNA reads TGTGCCAGCGGACAGGGAGTAGACTTTTCCTATGGCTACACCTTC.

The rearrangement uses TRBV18 and TRBJ2-3; TRBD2 agrees at 13 bases. Germline lookup yields CDR1 KGHSH and CDR2 LQKENI. The J segment lost 1 base and the V segment lost 3 bases, leaving 10 bases of the junction unmatched. This CDR3 spans 19 amino acids. CDR3: CASSPGPPGTSGGTDTQYF. CDR3 nucleotide sequence: TGTGCCAGCTCACCCGGCCCACCCGGGACTAGCGGGGGCACAGATACGCAGTATTTT.

This chain links TRBV7-3 with TRBJ2-7; D ambiguous. The length of the CDR3 is 13 residues. Germline CDR1 SGHTA, CDR2 FQGTGA. V was pared by 2 bases and J by 3 bases, with 8 bases between. The CDR3 nucleotides read TGTGCCAGCAGCTTAGACGTTGGCTACGAGCAGTACTTC. Translating gives CASSLDVGYEQYF.

This chain connects TRBV25-1 to TRBJ1-6; TRBD1 aligns across 7 bases. Germline CDR1 MGHDK, CDR2 SYGVNS. The trim removed 5 bases at V and 0 bases at J, leaving 1 base unmatched. CDR3 size: 15 residues. This chain's CDR3 is CASSPGGSYNSPLHF. The CDR3 bases are TGTGCCAGCAGTCCAGGGGGCTCCTATAATTCACCCCTCCACTTT.

The chain joins TRBV10-3 to TRBJ1-5; possibly TRBD1 for D (6 bases). The germline V and J ends were trimmed by 5 bases and 0 bases, with 11 bases remaining between them. CDR3 length: 15 amino acids. The V gene's germline CDR1 is ENHRY and CDR2 SYGVKD. CDR3: CAISSQGGSNQPQHF. The CDR3 DNA reads TGTGCCATCAGTAGCCAAGGGGGTAGCAATCAGCCCCAGCATTTT.

The chain uses TRBV7-2 and TRBJ2-7, with 7 nucleotides matching TRBD2. V was clipped by 2 bases and J by 0 bases; unmatched bases: 10. The germline gives CDR1 SGHTA, CDR2 FQGNSA. There are 17 residues in the CDR3. The CDR3, as DNA: TGTGCCAGCAGCTTACTATCGCGGGGGAGAAGCTCCTACGAGCAGTACTTC. Translating it yields CASSLLSRGRSSYEQYF.

The table lists this clone with a count of one. The chain joins TRBV5-1 to TRBJ2-1, with D uncertain. Germline CDR1 and CDR2: SGHRS and YFSETQ. V gave up 0 bases and J gave up 4 bases, with 14 bases separating them. The CDR3 is made up of 16 amino acids. Written as DNA, the CDR3 is TGCGCCAGCAGCTTGGCCTCCAGTGGATCTTACAATGAGCAGTTCTTC. Translating it yields CASSLASSGSYNEQFF.

The rearrangement uses TRBV6-6 and TRBJ1-6; D is perhaps TRBD1 (5 bases). Trimming took off 4 bases at V and 8 bases at J, with 9 bases between the two ends. Germline assignment: CDR1 MNHNY and CDR2 SVGAGI (reference sequence). CDR3 length: 13 amino acids. The CDR3, as DNA: TGTGCCAGCAGTTCCCAGACAGATTCACCCCTCCACTTT. Protein: CASSSQTDSPLHF.

The V call is TRBV4-3, the J call TRBJ2-1, with 9 bases matching TRBD2. The trim removed 8 bases at V and 8 bases at J, leaving 16 bases unmatched. Germline CDR1 and CDR2: LGHNA and YSLEER. The CDR3 covers 16 residues. In DNA, the CDR3 is TGCGCCAGCCTACTAGAGGGACTAGCTAAGGTGGATGAGCAGTTCTTC. It yields the protein CASLLEGLAKVDEQFF.

This clone was detected only once. The V and J genes are TRBV28 and TRBJ2-7; TRBD1 is a possible D gene (5 bases). The V and J ends lost 7 bases and 2 bases respectively, with 15 bases between them. From germline, CDR1 is MDHEN and CDR2 SYDVKM. The CDR3 has 14 amino acids. CDR3 sequence: CASNSNRFPYEQYF. CDR3 in DNA: TGTGCCAGCAATTCAAACAGGTTCCCCTACGAGCAGTACTTC.

The chain employs TRBV29-1 and TRBJ1-1; D gene unclear. Germline CDR1 SQVTM, CDR2 ANQGSEA. Trimming shortened V by 2 bases and J by 2 bases, and 15 bases separated the two germline ends. CDR3 length: 15 residues. CDR3 coding DNA: TGCAGCGTTGAACAGAACGTGGATCCTAACACTGAAGCTTTCTTT. As protein: CSVEQNVDPNTEAFF.

V and J are TRBV7-6 and TRBJ1-1, with 9 bases aligning to TRBD1. The germline V gene has CDR1 SGHVS and CDR2 FNYEAQ. The junction had 23 bases not matched to a gene; V was cut back by 5 bases and J by 4 bases. The CDR3 length is 20 residues. The CDR3 nucleotides read TGTGCCAGCAGCGCCTGGACTAGCTCCAGGGACAGGGAGGGGAGCACTGAAGCTTTCTTT. Encoded protein: CASSAWTSSRDREGSTEAFF.

This rearrangement joins TRBV30 to TRBJ2-4, with 10 bases that match TRBD2. Germline V lookup: CDR1 GTSNPN, CDR2 SVGIG (reference sequence). The CDR3 runs to 13 residues. The trim removed 1 base at V and 7 bases at J, leaving 1 base unmatched. CDR3 in DNA: TGTGCCTGGAGTGCTAGCGGGGGCAACATTCAGTACTTC. Amino acids: CAWSASGGNIQYF.

J is TRBJ1-1 and V is TRBV7-2, with D maybe TRBD1 (5 bases). Germline-derived CDR1 and CDR2 are SGHTA and FQGNSA. Trimming took off 3 bases at V and 0 bases at J, with 11 bases between the two ends. There are 15 residues in the CDR3. CDR3 amino acids: CASSFSGGLNTEAFF. DNA of the CDR3: TGTGCCAGCAGCTTTAGCGGGGGACTGAACACTGAAGCTTTCTTT.

V and J are TRBV5-1 and TRBJ2-5, with D uncertain. Germline V gene data show CDR1 as SGHRS and CDR2 as YFSETQ. The CDR3 runs to 15 residues. V gave up 3 bases and J gave up 0 bases, with 12 bases separating them. The CDR3 loop reads CASSSAPRYQETQYF. CDR3 nucleotide sequence: TGCGCCAGCAGCTCGGCTCCCCGGTACCAAGAGACCCAGTACTTC.

The chain carries TRBV18 and TRBJ2-4; unclear D gene. This CDR3 has 16 residues. V was clipped by 1 base and J by 0 bases, with 10 bases between them. CDR1 KGHSH and CDR2 LQKENI come from the germline V gene. The CDR3 spells CASSPQGGLAKNIQYF. The CDR3, as DNA: TGTGCCAGCTCACCACAGGGTGGGCTAGCCAAAAACATTCAGTACTTC.

The chain links TRBV7-9 to TRBJ1-4; maybe TRBD1 (6 bases). Germline V gene data show CDR1 as SEHNR and CDR2 as FQNEAQ (reference sequence). CDR3 length: 14 amino acids. The V end lost 0 bases, the J end lost 12 bases, and 14 bases lay between the germline ends. CDR3 residues: CASSLAETGGQLFF. CDR3 nucleotide sequence: TGTGCCAGCAGCTTAGCGGAGACAGGCGGACAACTGTTTTTT.

The V gene is TRBV7-9, the J gene TRBJ1-1; 8 nucleotides line up with TRBD1. Germline V lookup: CDR1 SEHNR, CDR2 FQNEAQ (reference sequence). J was trimmed by 3 bases and V by 5 bases; bases with no gene match: 5. The CDR3 totals 14 residues. The CDR3 reads CASSLQGDYTEAFF. DNA of the CDR3: TGTGCCAGCAGCCTACAGGGGGACTACACTGAAGCTTTCTTT.

The chain combines TRBV5-1 with TRBJ2-5, with D unclear. CDR3 size: 15 residues. The V gene's germline CDR1 is SGHRS and CDR2 YFSETQ. Trimming removed 0 bases from V and 1 base from J, with 10 bases in between. CDR3 region: CASSLAHGVQETQYF. CDR3 sequence (DNA): TGCGCCAGCAGCTTGGCCCATGGAGTCCAAGAGACCCAGTACTTC.